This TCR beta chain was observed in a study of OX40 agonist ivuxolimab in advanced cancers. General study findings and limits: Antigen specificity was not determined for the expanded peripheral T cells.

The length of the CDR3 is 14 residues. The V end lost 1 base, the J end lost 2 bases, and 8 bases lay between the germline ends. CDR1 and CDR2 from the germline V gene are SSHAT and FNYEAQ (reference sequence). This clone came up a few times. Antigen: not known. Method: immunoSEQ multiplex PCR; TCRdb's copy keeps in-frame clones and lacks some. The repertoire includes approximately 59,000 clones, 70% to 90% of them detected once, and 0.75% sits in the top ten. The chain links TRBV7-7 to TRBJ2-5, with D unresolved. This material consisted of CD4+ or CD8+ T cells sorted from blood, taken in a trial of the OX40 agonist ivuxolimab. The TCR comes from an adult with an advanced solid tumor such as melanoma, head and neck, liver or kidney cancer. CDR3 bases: TGTGCCAGCAGCTTAGGTGGCATACAAGAGACCCAGTACTTC. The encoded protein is CASSLGGIQETQYF.